The 28 T cell receptor beta chains presented below share a single source sample, sequenced in a study of T cell repertoires in cytomegalovirus infection (dated by TCRdb to the late 2010s). These reads were obtained on an Illumina HiSeq 1500. The raw public reads went through TCRdb reprocessing: fastp at Q25, MiXCR clone calling, in-frame beta chains kept. Duplicate CDR3 protein sequences are folded into a single record with the most common DNA and genes. The sample data list under 350,000 distinct CDR3 sequences, and 8% to 9.5% of these were observed just once. The biggest ten clones account for 3.5% to 4.5% of the sample. The sample comprised PBMCs. The receptors stem from a human donor in good health (CMV status not recorded). Some clones in this sample may be carry-over from other donors' samples.

This clonotype was detected only once. The chain combines TRBV9 with TRBJ2-5; possible D gene TRBD2, 6 bases. The CDR3 consists of 15 residues. Germline V lookup: CDR1 SGDLS, CDR2 YYNGEE. V was trimmed by 0 bases and J by 0 bases, leaving 9 bases between them. CDR3 sequence: CASSVGGVYQETQYF. CDR3 coding DNA: TGTGCCAGCAGCGTAGGGGGGGTTTACCAAGAGACCCAGTACTTC.

V is TRBV6-1 and J is TRBJ2-3, with D hard to call. The CDR3 consists of 14 residues. Trimming cost V 6 bases and J 0 bases, with 10 bases left between them. Germline CDR1 and CDR2: MNHNS and SASEGT. This CDR3 reads CASRSRMSTDTQYF. CDR3 bases: TGTGCCAGCAGGTCTAGAATGAGCACAGATACGCAGTATTTT.

This clonotype turned up a few times. One end of the junction varies from germline; a read error may be responsible. The chain recombines TRBV6-2 or TRBV6-3 with TRBJ2-1; D not resolved. In germline, CDR1 is MNHEY, CDR2 SVGEGT. This CDR3 is 11 amino acids long. The CDR3 coding sequence is TGTGCCAGCACCGAAGCTACGGTTCCGCGCTTC. Its protein is CASTEATVPRF.

This clonotype has ten or more counts. V gene TRBV27 combines with J gene TRBJ2-7; 16 nucleotides match TRBD2. Per the germline V gene, CDR1 is MNHEY and CDR2 is SMNVEV (reference sequence). There are 19 residues in the CDR3. The J segment lost 2 bases and the V segment lost 3 bases, leaving 10 bases of the junction unmatched. CDR3 coding DNA: TGTGCCAGCAGTTTCCTTGGGACTAGCGGGAGGGTCCCCGCCTACGAGCAGTACTTC. Translating gives CASSFLGTSGRVPAYEQYF.

The chain employs TRBV19 and TRBJ1-5, with D possibly matching TRBD1 (5 bases). The CDR3 loop spans 11 amino acids. V gave up 8 bases and J gave up 7 bases, with 9 bases separating them. Germline assignment: CDR1 LNHDA and CDR2 SQIVND (reference sequence). CDR3 amino acids: CASGQGQPQHF. CDR3 sequence (DNA): TGTGCCAGTGGCCAGGGCCAGCCCCAGCATTTT.

This clonotype was recorded at least ten times. The chain uses TRBV7-2 and TRBJ2-6; 12 nucleotides align to TRBD2. Trimming removed 5 bases from V and 3 bases from J; junction bases left unmatched: 2. The CDR3 spans 16 residues. The germline CDR1 and CDR2 sequences are SGHTA and FQGNSA. This CDR3 is CASSPGLAGGANVLTF. CDR3 DNA: TGTGCCAGCAGCCCGGGACTAGCGGGTGGGGCCAACGTCCTGACTTTC.

This clonotype has ten or more counts. The chain is built from TRBV12-3 or TRBV12-4 and TRBJ1-1, with a possible D match to TRBD1 (6 bases). V shed 3 bases and J shed 2 bases, with 10 bases lying between them. CDR3 size: 14 residues. The CDR3 is CASSFRGANTEAFF. CDR3 coding DNA: TGTGCCAGCAGTTTTCGGGGGGCTAACACTGAAGCTTTCTTT.

This clonotype was counted ten times or more. The J gene is TRBJ2-1, the V gene TRBV7-2; D is possibly TRBD2 (5 bases). There are 15 residues in the CDR3. Germline-derived CDR1 and CDR2 are SGHTA and FQGNSA. Trimming took 5 bases from V and 1 from J, leaving 12 bases between them. CDR3 region: CASSPRGPSYNEQFF. CDR3 nucleotides: TGTGCCAGCAGCCCCCGCGGGCCGTCCTACAATGAGCAGTTCTTC.

This clonotype has just a few counts. The V gene is TRBV12-3 or TRBV12-4, the J gene TRBJ2-1, with 7 bases fitting TRBD2. Trimming took 3 bases from V and 7 from J; bases not matched to a gene: 6. This CDR3 contains 14 residues. The CDR3 protein is CASSFQAGPNEQFF. The CDR3 DNA reads TGTGCCAGCAGTTTTCAAGCGGGGCCTAATGAGCAGTTCTTC.

This clonotype has a count of ten or more. J is TRBJ2-1 and V is TRBV6-1; 9 nucleotides match TRBD2. This CDR3 spans 15 amino acids. The germline gives CDR1 MNHNS, CDR2 SASEGT. J was trimmed by 5 bases and V by 7 bases; bases with no gene match: 9. CDR3 sequence (DNA): TGTGCCAGCACCCATGGGACTAGCAGAAACAATGAGCAGTTCTTC. Protein sequence: CASTHGTSRNNEQFF.

The chain employs TRBV27 and TRBJ2-3; TRBD2 agrees at 9 bases. Germline CDR1 and CDR2: MNHEY and SMNVEV (reference sequence). V dropped 5 bases and J dropped 4; count of bases not matched to a gene: 13. The CDR3 is 17 residues long. CDR3 sequence reads: CASSRKGAGGRADTQYF. CDR3 DNA: TGTGCCAGCAGTCGAAAAGGGGCGGGAGGGCGGGCAGATACGCAGTATTTT.

This clonotype was seen repeatedly, ten times or more. This chain uses TRBV2 with TRBJ2-3, with D hard to call. The CDR3 loop spans 13 amino acids. With 2 bases removed from V and 8 bases from J, the gap between germline ends came to 11 bases. Per the germline V gene, CDR1 is SNHLY and CDR2 is FYNNEI. Here the CDR3 reads CASSESPSGTQYF. DNA of the CDR3: TGTGCCAGCAGTGAAAGTCCTTCGGGTACGCAGTATTTT.

The sample holds a few counts of this clonotype. This chain uses TRBV7-2 with TRBJ1-2; 8 nucleotides line up with TRBD1. Trimming at V came to 5 bases and at J to 6 bases, leaving 11 bases not matched to a gene. Germline V gene data show CDR1 as SGHTA and CDR2 as FQGNSA. The CDR3 spans 15 residues. CDR3 protein: CASSRTGRLRNGYTF. The DNA for the CDR3 is TGTGCCAGCAGCCGGACAGGGCGGCTTAGGAATGGCTACACCTTC.

Only a few counts were recorded for this clonotype. V is TRBV28 and J is TRBJ2-6; D gene ambiguous. With 5 bases removed from V and 0 bases from J, the gap between germline ends came to 8 bases. The CDR3 totals 15 residues. CDR1 and CDR2 (germline): MDHEN, SYDVKM. In nucleotides, the CDR3 is TGTGCCAGCAGTGCTCCACTCTCTGGGGCCAACGTCCTGACTTTC. It yields the protein CASSAPLSGANVLTF.

The sample holds a few counts of this clonotype. This chain uses TRBV12-3 or TRBV12-4 with TRBJ1-1; D gene unclear. The CDR3 spans 13 residues. The V end was cut by 8 bases, the J end by 5 bases, with 15 bases between. CDR3 sequence: CASVRGGGTEAFF. Written as DNA, the CDR3 is TGTGCCAGCGTCCGGGGAGGTGGAACTGAAGCTTTCTTT.

This clonotype was observed many times. The rearrangement uses TRBV7-2 and TRBJ2-5; D is tentatively TRBD1 or TRBD2 (5 bases each). The V gene's germline CDR1 is SGHTA and CDR2 FQGNSA. Trimming shortened V by 4 bases and J by 4 bases, and 13 bases separated the two germline ends. There are 14 residues in the CDR3. CDR3 amino acids: CASSSSGRGETQYF. The CDR3 DNA reads as TGTGCCAGCAGCTCGAGCGGAAGGGGAGAGACCCAGTACTTC.

The rearrangement joins TRBV6-6 to TRBJ1-5; 7 positions match TRBD1. The CDR3 is 17 residues long. V shed 5 bases and J 2 bases; nucleotides not matched to a gene: 12. The germline gives CDR1 MNHNY, CDR2 SVGAGI (reference sequence). The CDR3 is CASSAGSGGARNQPQHF. The DNA of the CDR3 is TGTGCCAGCAGTGCGGGTTCAGGGGGGGCGCGCAATCAGCCCCAGCATTTT.

This clonotype appeared a few times. The rearrangement links TRBV28 to TRBJ2-3, with TRBD1 identical over 8 bases. Per the germline V gene, CDR1 is MDHEN and CDR2 is SYDVKM. The CDR3 runs to 18 residues. The V and J ends lost 1 base and 6 bases, in that order; junction bases with no gene match: 15. The CDR3 bases are TGTGCCAGCAGTTTATCCCCCTACCGGGACAGGTTGCCGGATACGCAGTATTTT. This encodes CASSLSPYRDRLPDTQYF.

This clonotype was counted ten times or more. The chain combines TRBV2 with TRBJ2-3, with 7 bases matching TRBD2. The CDR3 is made up of 15 amino acids. V shed 4 bases, J shed 0 bases, and the junction held 4 bases outside the gene matches. CDR1 SNHLY and CDR2 FYNNEI come from the germline V gene. CDR3 coding DNA: TGTGCCAGCAGTGTAAGCGGGGACAGCACAGATACGCAGTATTTT. Translation gives CASSVSGDSTDTQYF.

The DNA for the CDR3 is TGTGCCAGCAGTTTATGGGGGGTGGCTGAAGCTTTCTTT. It translates to CASSLWGVAEAFF. The chain carries TRBV28 and TRBJ1-1; a possible D gene is TRBD1 (5 bases). Germline loops: CDR1 MDHEN, CDR2 SYDVKM. Trimming removed 0 bases from V and 6 bases from J, with 8 bases in between. The CDR3 runs 13 residues.

This clonotype was seen just once. CDR3 sequence (DNA): TGTGCCAGTAAGTCCCGGTCCTACAATGAGCAGTTCTTC. Residues: CASKSRSYNEQFF. J is TRBJ2-1 and V is TRBV6-6; the D is unclear. V dropped 9 bases and J dropped 1 base, with 10 bases sitting between them. In germline, CDR1 is MNHNY, CDR2 SVGAGI (reference sequence). This CDR3 is built from 13 residues.

This clonotype was found many times. This chain connects TRBV25-1 to TRBJ1-3; D not certain. This CDR3 region has 14 residues. Germline V gene sequence: CDR1 MGHDK, CDR2 SYGVNS. Trimming removed 7 bases at V and 2 bases at J, with 12 bases between. The CDR3 here is CASTGSIAGNTIYF. CDR3 sequence (DNA): TGTGCCAGCACAGGTTCTATCGCTGGAAACACCATATATTTT. The full variable domain, completed using reference TRBV25-1 and TRBJ1-3, is EADIYQTPRYLVIGTGKKITLECSQTMGHDKMYWYQQDPGMELHLIHYSYGVNSTEKGDLSSESTVSRIRTEHFPLTLESARPSHTSQYLCASTGSIAGNTIYFGEGSWLTVV.

The V and J genes are TRBV7-2 and TRBJ2-7; no firm D call. This CDR3 has 11 residues. Germline V gene lookup returns CDR1 SGHTA and CDR2 FQGNSA. The V end lost 1 base, the J end lost 6 bases, and 4 bases lay between the germline ends. The chain's CDR3 is CASSLDSEQYF. Here the CDR3 DNA reads TGTGCCAGCAGCTTAGATAGCGAGCAGTACTTC.

This clonotype came up many times. The rearrangement joins TRBV7-2 to TRBJ1-2; 7 bases are a match to TRBD1. The V segment lost 5 bases and the J segment 5 bases; nucleotides outside the gene matches: 5. Germline lookup yields CDR1 SGHTA and CDR2 FQGNSA. CDR3 length: 13 residues. The DNA of the CDR3 is TGTGCCAGCAGCAGGGGGCGGAGGTATGGCTACACCTTC. Translated, it gives CASSRGRRYGYTF.

This chain connects TRBV5-1 to TRBJ1-1, with D unclear. The CDR3 is made up of 13 amino acids. The germline gives CDR1 SGHRS, CDR2 YFSETQ. Trimming left V 6 bases short and J 0 bases short, with 9 bases between. The CDR3 here is CASNVGLNTEAFF. CDR3 bases: TGCGCCAGCAACGTCGGATTGAACACTGAAGCTTTCTTT.

This clonotype was seen once. This chain uses TRBV6-5 with TRBJ1-2, with unresolved D. Germline values: CDR1 MNHEY, CDR2 SVGAGI. This CDR3 is 14 amino acids long. Trimming cost V 7 bases and J 8 bases, with 20 bases left between them. For the CDR3, the DNA is TGTGCCAGCAACGATCCGGGCAGAAGGAAAGGCTACACCTTC. Encoded protein: CASNDPGRRKGYTF.

This clonotype was seen a few times. This sequence joins TRBV7-2 and TRBJ2-5, with a weak D call TRBD2 (6 bases). Per germline, CDR1 SGHTA and CDR2 FQGNSA. The V and J ends lost 5 bases and 5 bases respectively, with 18 bases between them. The CDR3 is made up of 15 amino acids. This CDR3 is CASSRGIDRRETQYF. CDR3 nucleotides: TGTGCCAGCAGCCGCGGGATCGATCGGCGGGAGACCCAGTACTTC.

This clonotype was recorded many times. The chain links TRBV7-2 to TRBJ1-2, with D tentatively TRBD1 (5 bases). V dropped 4 bases and J dropped 5 bases, with 20 bases sitting between them. CDR3 length: 16 residues. Germline CDR1 is SGHTA and CDR2 is FQGNSA. The CDR3 here is CASSSIVGTTLYGYTF. The DNA for the CDR3 is TGTGCCAGCAGCTCGATAGTAGGGACTACTCTTTATGGCTACACCTTC. The full variable domain, rest sourced from reference TRBV7-2 and TRBJ1-2, is GAGVSQSPSNKVTEKGKDVELRCDPISGHTALYWYRQSLGQGLEFLIYFQGNSAPDKSGLPSDRFSAERTGGSVSTLTIQRTQQEDSAVYLCASSSIVGTTLYGYTFGSGTRLTVV.